The 2 T cell receptor beta chains given below trace back to one sample, sequenced in a study of blood T cell repertoires in COVID-19. Some clones are missing from TCRdb's copy, which holds only in-frame ones; the method was immunoSEQ multiplex PCR. There are about 79,000 clones in the sample; about 89% occur only once, and 14% lies in the top ten. The sequenced sample was peripheral blood. The receptors here all came from a man in his 70s with active or convalescent COVID-19.

The chain has TRBV13 and TRBJ2-7; no clear D gene. Germline CDR1 reads PRHDT; CDR2 reads FYEKMQ (reference sequence). V was cut by 5 bases and J by 0 bases, with 5 bases left in between. The CDR3 extends over 12 amino acids. DNA of the CDR3: TGTGCCAGCAGCCTCAGCTCCTACGAGCAGTACTTC. This gives the protein CASSLSSYEQYF.

The chain has TRBV18 and TRBJ2-5; 7 bases map to TRBD1. In germline, CDR1 is KGHSH, CDR2 LQKENI. The CDR3 is 15 amino acids. Germline trimming cut 4 bases from V and 7 bases from J; bases unmatched to any gene: 12. DNA for the CDR3: TGTGCCAGCTCACGGGACAGAGCCCAAGGGGCGACCCAGTACTTC. Its protein product is CASSRDRAQGATQYF.